These 31 T cell receptor beta chains came from one sample sequenced in a study of graft-versus-host responses after intestinal transplantation. Co-plating was performed using around 200,000 CFSE-labeled responder cells and around 200,000 irradiated, violet-dye-labeled stimulator cells. The protocol was immunoSEQ multiplex PCR, while the TCRdb copy is restricted to in-frame clones and leaves out a portion. The table records about 14,000 clones, 30% to 40% of them present only once. The sample here was alloreactive CD8+ T cells from a mixed lymphocyte reaction culture, taken before intestinal transplant. Subset indicated: CFSE-low proliferating T cells sorted from roughly 6-day pre-transplant mixed lymphocyte reaction (GvH or HvG direction). The receptors were sampled from a human patient who received an intestinal transplant.

This clone is labeled medium-sized. This chain links TRBV7-9 with TRBJ1-4; weak D call: TRBD1 (5 bases). V lost 1 base and J 2 bases, leaving 14 bases between the germline ends. The CDR3 loop spans 17 amino acids. CDR1 and CDR2 (germline): SEHNR, FQNEAQ (reference sequence). For the CDR3, the DNA is TGTGCCAGCAGCTTAGGGAACGCGGGACCGACTAATGAAAAACTGTTTTTT. Its translation is CASSLGNAGPTNEKLFF.

This clone rates as medium-sized. This CDR3 fails to terminate in the conserved phenylalanine or tryptophan, so it likely reflects a read error. The DNA is omitted, as the CDR3 cannot be located on it reliably, and the CDR3 follows TCRdb's listing. V and J are TRBV5-4 and TRBJ1-4; the DNA was not used to check the table's D call, TRBD1. Germline V gene lookup returns CDR1 SGHNT and CDR2 YYREEE (reference sequence). Both ends counted, the CDR3 spans 11 residues. Here the CDR3 reads CASTGIPGQVL.

This clone occurred a few times. V is TRBV15 and J is TRBJ1-2; TRBD1 is a possible D gene (5 bases). Germline V gene sequence: CDR1 LNHNV, CDR2 YYDKDF (reference sequence). CDR3 length: 14 amino acids. V was pared by 1 base and J by 4 bases, with 10 bases between. The chain's CDR3 is CATSRVGDLYGYTF. In nucleotides, the CDR3 is TGTGCCACCAGCAGAGTGGGGGACCTCTATGGCTACACCTTC.

This clone was seen a handful of times. The rearrangement uses TRBV5-5 and TRBJ2-7; TRBD1 is a possible D gene (6 bases). Germline-derived CDR1 and CDR2 are SGHKS and YYEKEE (reference sequence). V lost 4 bases and J 6 bases, leaving 17 bases between the germline ends. The CDR3 runs to 14 residues. CDR3 nucleotides: TGTGCCAGCAGCCTGGGATGGGGGCCTTTCGAGCAGTACTTC. It yields the protein CASSLGWGPFEQYF.

A few counts support this clone. The chain combines TRBV4-1 with TRBJ2-3, with D perhaps TRBD1 (6 bases). The CDR3 length is 17 residues. Trimming removed 4 bases from V and 0 bases from J, with 17 bases in between. Germline loops: CDR1 MGHRA, CDR2 YSYEKL. The CDR3 nucleotides are TGCGCCAGCAGCCTCCAGTCGGGGACACCTAGCACAGATACGCAGTATTTT. Its translation is CASSLQSGTPSTDTQYF.

The rearrangement joins TRBV7-9 to TRBJ2-7, with a possible D match to TRBD1 (7 bases). Germline values: CDR1 SEHNR, CDR2 FQNEAQ (reference sequence). The length of the CDR3 is 15 residues. V was cut by 5 bases and J by 2 bases, with 16 bases left in between. The CDR3 coding sequence is TGTGCCAGCAGCCAGCGACAGGGACTTCCCTACGAGCAGTACTTC. Translation: CASSQRQGLPYEQYF.

The chain links TRBV9 to TRBJ1-1; D may be TRBD1 (6 bases). V was trimmed by 6 bases and J by 2 bases, leaving 17 bases between them. The CDR3 consists of 15 residues. CDR1 SGDLS and CDR2 YYNGEE come from the germline V gene. This CDR3 is CASNPRGGPNTEAFF. The CDR3 DNA sequence: TGTGCCAGCAACCCTCGGGGGGGCCCAAACACTGAAGCTTTCTTT. Together with reference TRBV9 and TRBJ1-1, the CDR3 gives the full variable domain: DSGVTQTPKHLITATGQRVTLRCSPRSGDLSVYWYQQSLDQGLQFLIQYYNGEERAKGNILERFSAQQFPDLHSELNLSSLELGDSALYFCASNPRGGPNTEAFFGQGTRLTVV.

J is TRBJ1-6 and V is TRBV7-8; D ambiguous. Trimming stripped 1 base from V and 4 bases from J, with 8 bases between. The CDR3 extends over 15 amino acids. Germline-derived CDR1 and CDR2 are SGHVS and FQNEAQ. CDR3 bases: TGTGCCAGCAGCTTAGATACCGGATATAATTCACCCCTCCACTTT. Translating it yields CASSLDTGYNSPLHF.

This clone is medium-sized by share. This rearrangement joins TRBV4-1 to TRBJ2-1; tentative D call: TRBD1 (5 bases). In germline, CDR1 is MGHRA, CDR2 YSYEKL. V lost 1 base to trimming and J lost 8 bases, with 12 bases between them. This CDR3 contains 14 residues. This CDR3 reads CASSQANQGHEQFF. The CDR3 region has the DNA TGCGCCAGCAGCCAAGCTAATCAGGGCCATGAGCAGTTCTTC.

The chain uses TRBV7-9 and TRBJ1-4; 12 bases are a match to TRBD1. Germline V CDR1 and CDR2: SEHNR, FQNEAQ (reference sequence). There are 16 residues in the CDR3. Germline trimming cut 5 bases from V and 5 bases from J; bases unmatched to any gene: 6. The CDR3 nucleotides read TGTGCCAGCAGCCGAGGGACAGGGGGCGGGAATGAAAAACTGTTTTTT. Protein product: CASSRGTGGGNEKLFF.

This clone has more than one count but fewer than ten. The V gene is TRBV2, the J gene TRBJ1-2; 10 nucleotides match TRBD1. V lost 1 base to trimming and J lost 4 bases; unmatched junction nucleotides: 12. The germline V gene has CDR1 SNHLY and CDR2 FYNNEI. The CDR3 is made up of 18 amino acids. The chain's CDR3 is CASSEGVGGQGTFYGYTF. The CDR3, as DNA: TGTGCCAGCAGTGAAGGGGTTGGGGGACAGGGGACCTTCTATGGCTACACCTTC. Variable domain in full (rest from reference TRBV2 and TRBJ1-2): EPEVTQTPSHQVTQMGQEVILRCVPISNHLYFYWYRQILGQKVEFLVSFYNNEISEKSEIFDDQFSVERPDGSNFTLKIRSTKLEDSAMYFCASSEGVGGQGTFYGYTFGSGTRLTVV.

Only a few counts were recorded for this clone. The chain recombines TRBV6-5 with TRBJ2-7; D gene uncertain. Trimming removed 0 bases at V and 7 bases at J, with 13 bases between. The CDR3 runs 14 residues. The germline CDR1 and CDR2 sequences are MNHEY and SVGAGI. DNA of the CDR3: TGTGCCAGCAGTTACTCGAACGCAGCCTCAGAGCAGTACTTC. Translation gives CASSYSNAASEQYF.

The chain carries TRBV9 and TRBJ2-1; 9 bases match TRBD2. CDR1 is SGDLS, CDR2 YYNGEE, per germline. The CDR3 sequence is 16 residues long. With 0 bases clipped from V and 8 bases from J, the junction kept 9 bases outside the gene matches. CDR3 sequence: CASSVGTGSGGYEQFF. DNA of the CDR3: TGTGCCAGCAGCGTAGGTACAGGTAGCGGGGGCTATGAGCAGTTCTTC.

This chain connects TRBV21-1 to TRBJ1-6. TRBV21-1 is classified as a pseudogene. This CDR3 region has 18 residues. CDR3 protein: CASRTQLATHHHNSPLHF. CDR3 bases: TGTGCCAGCAGGACTCAATTAGCTACACATCATCATAATTCACCCCTCCACTTT.

This clone was found a few times. The chain employs TRBV7-6 and TRBJ2-1; possible D gene TRBD1, 6 bases. This CDR3 spans 18 amino acids. V was pared by 0 bases and J by 9 bases, with 24 bases between. Germline V lookup: CDR1 SGHVS, CDR2 FNYEAQ. CDR3 sequence reads: CASSLAAVGQTVFAEQFF. The CDR3, as DNA: TGTGCCAGCAGCTTAGCGGCTGTCGGACAGACGGTCTTTGCTGAGCAGTTCTTC.

This sequence joins TRBV7-9 and TRBJ2-3; D gene unclear. Deletions cut 3 bases from V and 2 bases from J, with 6 bases between. CDR3 length: 13 amino acids. CDR1 and CDR2 from the germline V gene are SEHNR and FQNEAQ (reference sequence). The CDR3 bases are TGTGCCAGCAGCTTCTCGGACACAGATACGCAGTATTTT. It translates to CASSFSDTDTQYF. The full variable domain, in which reference TRBV7-9 and TRBJ2-3 provide the parts outside the CDR3, is DTGVSQNPRHKITKRGQNVTFRCDPISEHNRLYWYRQTLGQGPEFLTYFQNEAQLEKSRLLSDRFSAERPKGSFSTLEIQRTEQGDSAMYLCASSFSDTDTQYFGPGTRLTVL.

This clone was seen a few times. The chain joins TRBV6-5 to TRBJ2-3, with a tentative D call TRBD1 (6 bases). The V gene's germline CDR1 is MNHEY and CDR2 SVGAGI. The V end was cut by 4 bases, the J end by 5 bases, with 10 bases between. There are 13 residues in the CDR3. CDR3 DNA sequence: TGTGCCAGCAGTTTGACAGGAGGAGATACGCAGTATTTT. Encoded protein: CASSLTGGDTQYF.

This clone was picked up a small number of times. The chain has TRBV21-1 and TRBJ1-5; TRBD1 is the table's D call, not checked against the DNA. TRBV21-1 is an annotated pseudogene. This CDR3 contains 17 residues. CDR3: CASSKTRRSRANQPQHF. The CDR3 coding sequence is TGTGCCAGCAGCAAAACTCGGCGAAGCAGGGCCAATCAGCCCCAGCATTTT.

The V and J genes are TRBV7-9 and TRBJ2-7; D remains unclear. The V gene's germline CDR1 is SEHNR and CDR2 FQNEAQ (reference sequence). The CDR3 covers 16 residues. Trimming pared 5 bases from V and 0 bases from J, leaving 17 bases between. The CDR3 protein is CASSHTRFSSSYEQYF. CDR3 sequence (DNA): TGTGCCAGCAGCCATACACGGTTTAGTAGCTCCTACGAGCAGTACTTC. The full variable domain, rest sourced from reference TRBV7-9 and TRBJ2-7, is DTGVSQNPRHKITKRGQNVTFRCDPISEHNRLYWYRQTLGQGPEFLTYFQNEAQLEKSRLLSDRFSAERPKGSFSTLEIQRTEQGDSAMYLCASSHTRFSSSYEQYFGPGTRLTVT.

The chain has TRBV5-1 and TRBJ2-7; D is ambiguous. Trimming cost V 4 bases and J 5 bases, with 16 bases left between them. CDR3 length: 14 amino acids. Germline V gives CDR1 SGHRS, CDR2 YFSETQ. The CDR3 DNA follows: TGCGCCAGCAGCCCTTTGCCGGGCGGTAACGAGCAGTACTTC. It codes for CASSPLPGGNEQYF.

J is TRBJ2-5 and V is TRBV5-4; 7 nucleotides align to TRBD2. The CDR3 loop spans 13 amino acids. Trimming took 9 bases from V and 2 from J; bases not matched to a gene: 7. Germline-derived CDR1 and CDR2 are SGHNT and YYREEE (reference sequence). CDR3 DNA: TGTGCCACCCGAACCGGGGGGCAAGAGACCCAGTACTTC. Its translation: CATRTGGQETQYF.

The CDR3 DNA is TGCAGCGTTCTCTACAATGAGCAGTTCTTC. Encoded protein: CSVLYNEQFF. V and J are TRBV29-1 and TRBJ2-1, with D unresolved. Germline-derived CDR1 and CDR2 are SQVTM and ANQGSEA. The CDR3 is made up of 10 amino acids. Trimming cost V 5 bases and J 3 bases, with 2 bases left between them.

This chain connects TRBV7-2 to TRBJ2-1; 9 nucleotides agree with TRBD1. The germline CDR1 and CDR2 sequences are SGHTA and FQGNSA. CDR3 length: 16 residues. V gave up 4 bases and J gave up 6 bases; unmatched junction bases: 10. In DNA, the CDR3 is TGTGCCAGCAGCTCACCCCGGGACAGGGTCGGCAATGAGCAGTTCTTC. It yields the protein CASSSPRDRVGNEQFF.

The rearrangement links TRBV27 to TRBJ2-7, with a possible D match to TRBD1 (5 bases). CDR3 length: 13 residues. V dropped 2 bases and J dropped 4 bases, with 9 bases sitting between them. The V gene's germline CDR1 is MNHEY and CDR2 SMNVEV (reference sequence). The CDR3 region is CASSLGATYEQYF. The CDR3 DNA reads as TGTGCCAGCAGTTTAGGGGCAACATACGAGCAGTACTTC.

This clone was picked up one time. The genes are TRBV5-1 and TRBJ2-1, with D unresolved. With 0 bases removed from V and 7 bases from J, the gap between germline ends came to 17 bases. The germline CDR1 and CDR2 sequences are SGHRS and YFSETQ. This CDR3 is 16 amino acids long. CDR3 sequence reads: CASSLAVMSARNEQFF. The CDR3 nucleotides read TGCGCCAGCAGCTTGGCCGTTATGTCGGCCAGGAATGAGCAGTTCTTC. The full variable domain, its missing parts supplied by reference TRBV5-1 and TRBJ2-1, is KAGVTQTPRYLIKTRGQQVTLSCSPISGHRSVSWYQQTPGQGLQFLFEYFSETQRNKGNFPGRFSGRQFSNSRSEMNVSTLELGDSALYLCASSLAVMSARNEQFFGPGTRLTVL.

This chain links TRBV2 with TRBJ2-7, with D perhaps TRBD1 (6 bases). Trimming left V 3 bases short and J 0 bases short, with 12 bases between. CDR1 and CDR2 from the germline V gene are SNHLY and FYNNEI. The CDR3 length is 15 residues. This CDR3 reads CASSEGHTSSYEQYF. CDR3 nucleotides: TGTGCCAGCAGTGAGGGACATACGAGCTCCTACGAGCAGTACTTC.

The V call is TRBV7-9, the J call TRBJ2-7; 10 bases are a match to TRBD1. V was pared by 5 bases and J by 5 bases, with 6 bases of the junction left unmatched. Germline V gene sequence: CDR1 SEHNR, CDR2 FQNEAQ (reference sequence). This CDR3 comprises 14 residues. The CDR3 protein is CASSPGTGAHEQYF. The CDR3 DNA reads as TGTGCCAGCAGCCCAGGGACAGGGGCCCACGAGCAGTACTTC.

This clone was found a few times. The CDR3 DNA reads TGTGCCAGCAGTGAAGTCTCCGGACAGACCTACGAGCAGTACTTC. Translation: CASSEVSGQTYEQYF. The gene calls are TRBV6-1 and TRBJ2-7, with TRBD1 as a possible D gene (6 bases). The CDR3 runs 15 residues. The germline V and J ends were trimmed by 1 base and 2 bases, with 12 bases remaining between them. Germline V lookup: CDR1 MNHNS, CDR2 SASEGT.

This clone was found once. The V gene is TRBV27, the J gene TRBJ2-7; 11 bases fit TRBD1. Germline-derived CDR1 and CDR2 are MNHEY and SMNVEV (reference sequence). The junction had 7 bases not matched to a gene; V was cut back by 4 bases and J by 5 bases. This CDR3 has 15 amino acids. Here the CDR3 reads CASSSGTGGINEQYF. The CDR3 region has the DNA TGTGCCAGCAGTTCCGGGACAGGGGGTATCAACGAGCAGTACTTC.

The chain uses TRBV5-6 and TRBJ1-6; D possibly corresponds to TRBD1 (5 bases). V lost 2 bases to trimming and J lost 4 bases, with 10 bases between them. This CDR3 has 15 residues. CDR1 and CDR2 (germline): SGHDT, YYEEEE. DNA of the CDR3: TGTGCCAGCAGCTTCGACAGTTCATATAATTCACCCCTCCACTTT. This codes for CASSFDSSYNSPLHF.

This rearrangement joins TRBV6-6 to TRBJ1-1, with D possibly being TRBD1 (6 bases). The V and J ends lost 5 bases and 7 bases respectively, with 11 bases between them. The germline V gene has CDR1 MNHNY and CDR2 SVGAGI (reference sequence). This CDR3 contains 12 residues. The CDR3 region has the DNA TGTGCCAGCAGTGCAGGGGACAATGAAGCTTTCTTT. This sequence encodes CASSAGDNEAFF.